This T cell receptor (beta chain) was captured by sequencing in a study of T-cell memory formation after mild COVID-19. The study's findings and limits: The study found balanced CD4/CD8 in clones contracting day 15 to 85 and a CD4+ lean in later expanders. Cross-reactive memory seemingly joined, as some responding clones were found in pre-infection memory.

This CDR3 spans 14 amino acids. In germline, CDR1 is SEHNR, CDR2 FQNEAQ (reference sequence). Trimming shortened V by 6 bases and J by 5 bases, and 16 bases separated the two germline ends. Each CDR3 protein is one row after TCRdb ran MiXCR on the 5' RACE reads. Of 55,000 to 65,000 distinct CDR3 sequences in the sample, more than 8% were seen once. In regard to this clonotype: Its antigen is not identified.

The clonotype comes from a young man who had mild COVID-19 (a few samples of this study predate the infection). Cell type and time point are not known. Source material: PBMCs or a T cell subset sorted from them (not recorded which). V gene TRBV7-9 combines with J gene TRBJ1-2; D gene unclear. CDR3 bases: TGTGCCAGCAGTCCAGGAGACGGTGAATATGGCTACACCTTC. Protein sequence: CASSPGDGEYGYTF.